The 9 T cell receptor beta chains in this list originate from one sample, sequenced in a study of blood T cell repertoires in COVID-19. Method: immunoSEQ multiplex PCR; TCRdb's copy keeps in-frame clones and lacks some. The sample includes fewer than 200,000 clones, 85% of them seen just once. The material sequenced was peripheral blood. These TCRs come from a woman in her fifties or sixties with COVID-19, enrolled during active disease.

This clone was detected only a few times. The CDR3 DNA sequence: TGTGCCGTACAGAGAACGGGACAGTTAGGAAACACCATATATTTT. As protein: CAVQRTGQLGNTIYF. This chain connects TRBV6-5 to TRBJ1-3, with 7 bases that match TRBD1. V shed 11 bases, J shed 4 bases, and the junction held 14 bases outside the gene matches. Germline values: CDR1 MNHEY, CDR2 SVGAGI. CDR3 length: 15 residues.

This rearrangement joins TRBV14 to TRBJ1-1; TRBD1 might be the D (6 bases). This CDR3 spans 14 amino acids. Germline V gene lookup returns CDR1 SGHDN and CDR2 FVKESK. The V and J ends lost 0 bases and 5 bases respectively, with 10 bases between them. As DNA, the CDR3 is TGTGCCAGCAGCCAAGATTTAGGGGGAACTGAAGCTTTCTTT. Translated: CASSQDLGGTEAFF.

The DNA for the CDR3 is TGTGCCAGCAGCTTATTCGGCGGGGTATTAGGGGAAAAACTGTTTTTT. Translated: CASSLFGGVLGEKLFF. The chain joins TRBV7-8 to TRBJ1-4, with D unresolved. CDR1 is SGHVS, CDR2 FQNEAQ, per germline. This CDR3 comprises 16 residues. The ends were cut back, 2 bases at V and 8 bases at J, with 18 bases in the middle.

The chain is built from TRBV27 and TRBJ1-2; tentatively, D is TRBD1 (5 bases). V was clipped by 2 bases and J by 6 bases, with 13 bases between them. The CDR3 sequence is 14 residues long. CDR1 is MNHEY and CDR2 is SMNVEV in the germline V gene (reference sequence). The CDR3 nucleotides read TGTGCCAGCAGTTTAGTAGCGGGGGGGGATGGCTACACCTTC. Protein sequence: CASSLVAGGDGYTF.

The chain couples TRBV19 to TRBJ1-2; 8 bases map to TRBD1. From germline, CDR1 is LNHDA and CDR2 SQIVND (reference sequence). The CDR3 is made up of 16 amino acids. V lost 0 bases and J lost 1; bases outside the gene matches: 4. The CDR3 is CASSIDQGALNYGYTF. As DNA, the CDR3 is TGTGCCAGTAGTATAGACCAGGGGGCGCTTAACTATGGCTACACCTTC.

The chain joins TRBV18 to TRBJ1-5; no clear D gene. Trimming took off 3 bases at V and 3 bases at J, with 12 bases between the two ends. The CDR3 length is 15 residues. The germline gives CDR1 KGHSH, CDR2 LQKENI. DNA for the CDR3: TGTGCCAGCTCACCGTCCGGGGAGATCAATCAGCCCCAGCATTTT. Translating it yields CASSPSGEINQPQHF.

The chain is built from TRBV18 and TRBJ2-2, with 8 bases identical to TRBD2. V trimming: 1 base; J trimming: 4 bases; junction bases outside the gene matches: 2. Germline CDR1 reads KGHSH; CDR2 reads LQKENI. The CDR3 is 15 residues long. The DNA of the CDR3 is TGTGCCAGCTCACCACTCGCGGGAGGCACCGGGGAGCTGTTTTTT. Its protein is CASSPLAGGTGELFF.

The chain couples TRBV6-5 to TRBJ1-1; 7 positions agree with TRBD1. The CDR3 has 14 amino acids. Germline CDR1 reads MNHEY; CDR2 reads SVGAGI. The V gene end was trimmed by 2 bases and the J gene end by 1 base; junction bases not matched to a gene: 1. The CDR3 DNA reads TGTGCCAGCAGTTACAGACAGGGGAACACTGAAGCTTTCTTT. Translation gives CASSYRQGNTEAFF.

The CDR3, as DNA: TGTGCCAGCAGCTCCGACAGGGGCTCCTACAATGAGCAGTTCTTC. This translates into CASSSDRGSYNEQFF. The V call is TRBV7-3, the J call TRBJ2-1; 8 bases match TRBD1. Trimming at V came to 4 bases and at J to 0 bases, leaving 2 bases not matched to a gene. CDR1 is SGHTA, CDR2 FQGTGA, per germline. The CDR3 has 15 residues.